This paragraph covers one TCR beta chain sequence. This entry comes from a study of identical twins. One entry per CDR3 protein results from TCRdb running MiXCR on the 5' RACE reads. This sample has 400,000 to 650,000 distinct CDR3 sequences, with under 25% found just once. Deletions cut 8 bases from V and 8 bases from J, with 25 bases between. The V gene's germline CDR1 is KGHSH and CDR2 LQKENI. The CDR3 contains 16 residues. This same sample was also part of a study on T cells expressing NK-cell markers.

The TCR originated in a woman aged 18-35 years in good health. The material sequenced was CD4+ T cells sorted from blood. V and J are TRBV18 and TRBJ2-1, with no clear D. The CDR3 sequence: CASQRNVLELADEQFF. Here the CDR3 DNA reads TGTGCCAGCCAACGAAATGTGCTTGAGCTCGCGGATGAGCAGTTCTTC.